This section outlines one T cell receptor (beta chain) sequence together with its context. The sample belongs to a study of blood T cell repertoires in COVID-19. In the study overall: In each case, the material was cDNA or gDNA derived from T cells, B-cell-depleted T cells, or PBMCs.

Original data processing: How many nucleated cells were present was estimated from reference gene primer amplification. Sequenced by immunoSEQ multiplex PCR; TCRdb stores in-frame clones only, minus some. V, J and clone size are those of that table, while D and trimming were read from the DNA. The sample lists about 59,000 clones; around 79% were seen once. Germline CDR1 is SGHVS and CDR2 is FQNEAQ. The CDR3 runs 14 residues. With 0 bases removed from V and 3 bases from J, the gap between germline ends came to 6 bases. The gene calls are TRBV7-8 and TRBJ1-3; D remains unclear. The receptor comes from a human donor in a cohort sampled during active COVID-19. Input material: peripheral blood. CDR3 nucleotides: TGTGCCAGCAGCTTAGCGGCAGTTGGAAACACCATATATTTT. This sequence encodes CASSLAAVGNTIYF. The full variable domain, completed using reference TRBV7-8 and TRBJ1-3, is GAGVSQSPRYKVAKRGQDVALRCDPISGHVSLFWYQQALGQGPEFLTYFQNEAQLDKSGLPSDRFFAERPEGSVSTLKIQRTQQEDSAVYLCASSLAAVGNTIYFGEGSWLTVV.